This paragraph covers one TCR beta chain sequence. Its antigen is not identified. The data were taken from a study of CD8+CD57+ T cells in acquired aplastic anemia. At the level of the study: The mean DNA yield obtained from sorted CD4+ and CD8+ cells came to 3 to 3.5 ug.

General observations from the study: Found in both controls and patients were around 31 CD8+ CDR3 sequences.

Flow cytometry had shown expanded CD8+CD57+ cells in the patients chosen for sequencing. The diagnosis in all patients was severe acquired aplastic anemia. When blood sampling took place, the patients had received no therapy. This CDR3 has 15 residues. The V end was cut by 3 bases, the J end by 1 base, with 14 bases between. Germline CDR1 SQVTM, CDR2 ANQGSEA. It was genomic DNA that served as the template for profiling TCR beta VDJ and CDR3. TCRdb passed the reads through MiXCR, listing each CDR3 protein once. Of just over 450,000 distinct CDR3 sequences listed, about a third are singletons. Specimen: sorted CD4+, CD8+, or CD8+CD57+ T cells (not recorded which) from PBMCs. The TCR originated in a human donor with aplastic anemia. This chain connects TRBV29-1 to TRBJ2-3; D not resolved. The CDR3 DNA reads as TGCAGCGTTGACCCTCCCTTAGGCGGCACAGATACGCAGTATTTT. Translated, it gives CSVDPPLGGTDTQYF.